The source of this T cell receptor (beta chain) is a study of T-cell memory formation after mild COVID-19. Overall study results and limits: Shrinking CD4+ clones resided mostly in CM and EM, and CD8+ ones in EMRA.

TCRdb re-called the 5' RACE reads with MiXCR, one entry per CDR3 protein. This sample has around 510,000 distinct CDR3 sequences, with roughly 22% found just once. Trimming took off 6 bases at V and 1 base at J, with 11 bases between the two ends. The CDR3 has 14 residues. CDR1 is MNHEY and CDR2 is SVGAGI in the germline V gene. This clonotype was seen a few times. The target antigen is unknown. V and J are TRBV6-5 and TRBJ2-3, with unresolved D. The receptor's source is an adult woman who had mild COVID-19 (a few samples of this study predate the infection). Cell type and time point are not known. Sequencing was done on a sample of PBMCs or a T cell subset sorted from them (not recorded which). The CDR3 here is CASSTGLGTDTQYF. DNA of the CDR3: TGTGCCAGCAGCACCGGCCTGGGCACAGATACGCAGTATTTT.